A selection of T cell receptor beta chains follows, all from one sample in a study of early T cells in non-severe SARS-CoV-2 infection. MiXCR was run by TCRdb on the 5' RACE reads, yielding one entry per CDR3 protein. This sample has 55,000 to 70,000 distinct CDR3 sequences, with 11% found just once. Sequenced material: whole blood. The receptor source for this set is an adult who was a healthcare worker with PCR-confirmed SARS-CoV-2 infection or an uninfected control (not recorded which). The CDR3 runs from the conserved cysteine through the conserved F or W. Each record gives: J gene, D gene, CDR3 length, V gene, CDR3 protein. The D gene is left open where the match is weak.

>TRBJ2-6|.|18|TRBV15
CATSRKEGRVSGANVLTF
>TRBJ1-6|.|17|TRBV4-1
CASSQAHGSSYNSPLHF
>TRBJ1-3|.|15|TRBV6-5
CASSYLGRAGNTIYF
>TRBJ1-2|.|15|TRBV7-3
CASSPGGRAFYGYTF
>TRBJ1-1|.|15|TRBV5-4
CASSLEGGWNTEAFF
>TRBJ2-3|.|14|TRBV12-3/TRBV12-4
CASSRGTYTDTQYF
>TRBJ2-1|.|13|TRBV12-3/TRBV12-4
CASSLRLSNEQFF
>TRBJ1-3|.|20|TRBV27
CASSFHPPDGRFGRGNTIYF
>TRBJ2-2|.|18|TRBV7-3
CASSRIHAGTGSTGELFF
>TRBJ2-7|.|15|TRBV4-3
CASSHRPGPAYEQYF
>TRBJ2-1|TRBD1|14|TRBV18
CASSRRGGNNEQFF
>TRBJ2-1|.|14|TRBV24-1
CATSAELFGNEQFF
>TRBJ2-7|.|14|TRBV11-2
CASSLGPQRYEQYF
>TRBJ2-2|.|13|TRBV19
CASSLQITGELFF
>TRBJ2-1|TRBD1|13|TRBV11-3
CASSFTQGNEQFF
>TRBJ2-2|.|18|TRBV23-1
CASSRKRPNTGNTGELFF
>TRBJ2-7|TRBD2|13|TRBV10-2
CASRTSGGYEQYF
>TRBJ1-2|.|14|TRBV5-6
CASSRTAANYGYTF
>TRBJ2-1|TRBD2|16|TRBV7-8
CASSGSGTSGPNEQFF
>TRBJ2-3|.|14|TRBV6-2/TRBV6-3
CASGKTRGVDTQYF
>TRBJ2-3|.|14|TRBV5-1
CASSFGGSTDTQYF
>TRBJ2-2|TRBD2|16|TRBV11-1
CASSGSSGSFAGELFF
>TRBJ2-2|.|16|TRBV5-1
CASSLWSGAFTGELFF
>TRBJ2-5|.|14|TRBV7-2
CASSLAGVLETQYF
>TRBJ2-3|TRBD2|18|TRBV4-3
CASSQVDGRAGSADTQYF
>TRBJ2-7|TRBD1|14|TRBV28
CASEGQESSYEQYF
>TRBJ1-2|.|13|TRBV3-1
CASSQGAVNGYTF
>TRBJ1-5|.|13|TRBV11-2
CASSLGEGGPQHF
>TRBJ2-3|TRBD1|15|TRBV6-4
CASSSGTGGTDTQYF
>TRBJ1-2|.|15|TRBV19
CASSIAGQPNYGYTF
>TRBJ1-1|.|14|TRBV20-1
CSARAGGRGTEAFF
>TRBJ2-7|.|12|TRBV11-2
CASSLTRNEQYF
>TRBJ1-2|.|15|TRBV12-3/TRBV12-4
CASSPQIYAGYGYTF
>TRBJ2-7|TRBD2|18|TRBV20-1
CSANGEGFKGLASYEQYF
>TRBJ2-1|.|15|TRBV10-2
CASQRTALSYNEQFF
>TRBJ2-7|.|13|TRBV7-9
CASSSHADYEQYF